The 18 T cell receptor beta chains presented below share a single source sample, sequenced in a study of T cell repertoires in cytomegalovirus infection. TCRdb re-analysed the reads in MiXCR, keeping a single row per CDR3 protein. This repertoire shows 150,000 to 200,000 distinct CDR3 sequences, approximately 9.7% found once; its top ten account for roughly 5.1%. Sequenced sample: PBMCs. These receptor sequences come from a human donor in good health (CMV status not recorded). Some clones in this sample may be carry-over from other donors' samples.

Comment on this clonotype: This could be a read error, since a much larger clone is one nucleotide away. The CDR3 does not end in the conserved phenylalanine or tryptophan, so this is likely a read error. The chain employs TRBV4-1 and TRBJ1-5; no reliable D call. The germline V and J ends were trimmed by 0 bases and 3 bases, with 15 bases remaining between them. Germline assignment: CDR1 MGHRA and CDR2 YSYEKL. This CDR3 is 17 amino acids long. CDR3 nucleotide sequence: TGCGCCAGCAGCCAAGATGAAGGCCCCGATGACAATCAGCCCCAGCATTTA. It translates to CASSQDEGPDDNQPQHL.

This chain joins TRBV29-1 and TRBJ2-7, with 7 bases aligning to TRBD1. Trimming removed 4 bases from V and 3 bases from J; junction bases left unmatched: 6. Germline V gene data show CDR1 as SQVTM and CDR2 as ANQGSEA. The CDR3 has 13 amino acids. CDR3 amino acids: CSVAPQGNYEQYF. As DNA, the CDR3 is TGCAGCGTTGCGCCACAGGGGAACTACGAGCAGTACTTC.

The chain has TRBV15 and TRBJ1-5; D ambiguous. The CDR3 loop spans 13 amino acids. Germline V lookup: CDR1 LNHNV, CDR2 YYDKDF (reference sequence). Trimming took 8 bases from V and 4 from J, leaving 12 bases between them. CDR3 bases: TGTGCCACCTATAGTTGGTGGAATCAGCCCCAGCATTTT. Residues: CATYSWWNQPQHF. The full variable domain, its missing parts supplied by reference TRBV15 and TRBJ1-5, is DAMVIQNPRYQVTQFGKPVTLSCSQTLNHNVMYWYQQKSSQAPKLLFHYYDKDFNNEADTPDNFQSRRPNTSFCFLDIRSPGLGDTAMYLCATYSWWNQPQHFGDGTRLSIL.

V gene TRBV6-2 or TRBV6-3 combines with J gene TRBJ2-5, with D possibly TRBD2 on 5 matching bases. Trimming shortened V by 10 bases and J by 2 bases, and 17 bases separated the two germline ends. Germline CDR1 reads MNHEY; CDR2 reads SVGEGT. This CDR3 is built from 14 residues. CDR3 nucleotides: TGTGCCACCGTCCACCCCGGGAAACAAGAGACCCAGTACTTC. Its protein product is CATVHPGKQETQYF.

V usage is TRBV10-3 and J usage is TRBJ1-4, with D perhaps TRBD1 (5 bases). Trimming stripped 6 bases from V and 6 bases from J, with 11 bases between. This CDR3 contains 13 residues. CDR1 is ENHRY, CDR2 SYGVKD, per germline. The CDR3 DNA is TGTGCCATCAGACCGGGGACCGATGAAAAACTGTTTTTT. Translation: CAIRPGTDEKLFF.

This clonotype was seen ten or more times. The CDR3 reads CASSLTGLAGEIQYF. In DNA, the CDR3 is TGTGCCAGCAGCTTAACGGGACTAGCGGGAGAAATTCAGTACTTC. The genes are TRBV7-3 and TRBJ2-4, with 14 bases that match TRBD2. The length of the CDR3 is 15 residues. Germline V lookup: CDR1 SGHTA, CDR2 FQGTGA. V dropped 0 bases and J dropped 10; count of bases not matched to a gene: 2.

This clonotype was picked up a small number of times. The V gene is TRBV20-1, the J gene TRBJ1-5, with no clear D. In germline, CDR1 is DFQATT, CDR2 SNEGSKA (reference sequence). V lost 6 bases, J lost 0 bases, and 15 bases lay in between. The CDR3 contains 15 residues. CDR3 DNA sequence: TGCAGTGCCTCCCCGGAGGCCCGTAGCAATCAGCCCCAGCATTTT. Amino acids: CSASPEARSNQPQHF.

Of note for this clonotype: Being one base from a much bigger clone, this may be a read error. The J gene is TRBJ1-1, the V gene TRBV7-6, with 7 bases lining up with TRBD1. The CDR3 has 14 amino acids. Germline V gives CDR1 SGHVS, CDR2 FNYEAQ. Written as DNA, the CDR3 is TGTGCCAGCAGCGCTGGGGGAGGGGGCACTGAAGCTTTATTT. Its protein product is CASSAGGGGTEALF.

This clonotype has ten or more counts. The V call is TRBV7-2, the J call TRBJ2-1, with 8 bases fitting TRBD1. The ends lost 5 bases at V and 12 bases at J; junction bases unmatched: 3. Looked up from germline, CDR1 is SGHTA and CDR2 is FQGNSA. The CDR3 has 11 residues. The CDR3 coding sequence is TGTGCCAGCAGCGTGACAGGGGTGCAGTTCTTC. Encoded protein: CASSVTGVQFF.

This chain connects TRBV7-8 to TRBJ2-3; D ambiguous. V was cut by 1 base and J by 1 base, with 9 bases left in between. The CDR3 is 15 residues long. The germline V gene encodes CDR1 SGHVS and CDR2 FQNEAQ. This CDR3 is CASSLDSGRTDTQYF. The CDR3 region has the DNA TGTGCCAGCAGCTTAGATTCTGGCCGCACAGATACGCAGTATTTT.

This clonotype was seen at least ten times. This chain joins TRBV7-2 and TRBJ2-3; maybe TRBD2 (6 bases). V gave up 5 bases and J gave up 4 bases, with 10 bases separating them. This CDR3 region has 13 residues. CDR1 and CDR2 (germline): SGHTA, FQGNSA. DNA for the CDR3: TGTGCCAGCAGCCAGGGACTTTCAGATACGCAGTATTTT. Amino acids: CASSQGLSDTQYF.

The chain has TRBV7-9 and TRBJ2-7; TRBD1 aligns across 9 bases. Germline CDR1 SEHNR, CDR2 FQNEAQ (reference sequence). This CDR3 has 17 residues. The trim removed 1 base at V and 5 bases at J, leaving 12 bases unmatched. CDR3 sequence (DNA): TGTGCCAGCAGCTTAGATATTGACTCCGGGACAGGGAACGAGCAGTACTTC. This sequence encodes CASSLDIDSGTGNEQYF.

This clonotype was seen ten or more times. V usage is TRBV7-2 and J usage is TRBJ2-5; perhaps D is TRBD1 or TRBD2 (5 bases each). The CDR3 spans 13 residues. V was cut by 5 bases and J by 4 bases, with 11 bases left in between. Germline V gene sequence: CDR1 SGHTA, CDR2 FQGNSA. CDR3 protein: CASSANGGETQYF. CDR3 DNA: TGTGCCAGCAGCGCAAATGGGGGAGAGACCCAGTACTTC. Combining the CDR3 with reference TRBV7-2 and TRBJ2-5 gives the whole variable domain GAGVSQSPSNKVTEKGKDVELRCDPISGHTALYWYRQSLGQGLEFLIYFQGNSAPDKSGLPSDRFSAERTGGSVSTLTIQRTQQEDSAVYLCASSANGGETQYFGPGTRLLVL.

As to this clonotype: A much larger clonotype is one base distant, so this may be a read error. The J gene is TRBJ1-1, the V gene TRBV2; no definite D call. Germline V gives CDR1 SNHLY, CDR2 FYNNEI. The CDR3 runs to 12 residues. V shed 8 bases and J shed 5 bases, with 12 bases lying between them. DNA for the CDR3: TGTGCCAGCGTCTGGGCTGATACTGAAGCTTTCTTT. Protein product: CASVWADTEAFF.

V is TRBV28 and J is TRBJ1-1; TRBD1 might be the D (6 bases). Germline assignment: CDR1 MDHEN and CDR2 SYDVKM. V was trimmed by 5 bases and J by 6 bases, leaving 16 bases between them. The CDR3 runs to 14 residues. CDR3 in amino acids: CASSKQGSRAEAFF. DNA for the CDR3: TGTGCCAGCAGTAAGCAGGGGAGTAGGGCTGAAGCTTTCTTT.

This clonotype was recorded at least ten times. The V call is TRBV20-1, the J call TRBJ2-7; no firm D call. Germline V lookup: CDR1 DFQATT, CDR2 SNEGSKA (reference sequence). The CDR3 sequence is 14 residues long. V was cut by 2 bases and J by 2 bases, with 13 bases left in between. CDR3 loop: CSARRQAVAYEQYF. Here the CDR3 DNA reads TGCAGTGCTAGAAGGCAGGCCGTCGCCTACGAGCAGTACTTC.

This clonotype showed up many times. This CDR3 is CASSFPRRTSTDTQYF. CDR3 DNA sequence: TGTGCCAGCAGCTTTCCTAGACGAACTAGCACAGATACGCAGTATTTT. The genes are TRBV7-2 and TRBJ2-3; D gene uncertain. Between the trimmed V and J ends, which lost 3 bases and 0 bases, there was a span of 13 bases. The CDR3 runs to 16 residues. Germline lookup yields CDR1 SGHTA and CDR2 FQGNSA.

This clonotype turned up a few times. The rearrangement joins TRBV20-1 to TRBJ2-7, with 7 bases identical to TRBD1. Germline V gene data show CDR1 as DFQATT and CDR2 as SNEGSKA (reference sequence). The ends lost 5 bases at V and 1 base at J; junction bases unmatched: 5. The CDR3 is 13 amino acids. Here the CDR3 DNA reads TGCAGTGCTCCGGGACAGCGGTCCTACGAGCAGTACTTC. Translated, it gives CSAPGQRSYEQYF.